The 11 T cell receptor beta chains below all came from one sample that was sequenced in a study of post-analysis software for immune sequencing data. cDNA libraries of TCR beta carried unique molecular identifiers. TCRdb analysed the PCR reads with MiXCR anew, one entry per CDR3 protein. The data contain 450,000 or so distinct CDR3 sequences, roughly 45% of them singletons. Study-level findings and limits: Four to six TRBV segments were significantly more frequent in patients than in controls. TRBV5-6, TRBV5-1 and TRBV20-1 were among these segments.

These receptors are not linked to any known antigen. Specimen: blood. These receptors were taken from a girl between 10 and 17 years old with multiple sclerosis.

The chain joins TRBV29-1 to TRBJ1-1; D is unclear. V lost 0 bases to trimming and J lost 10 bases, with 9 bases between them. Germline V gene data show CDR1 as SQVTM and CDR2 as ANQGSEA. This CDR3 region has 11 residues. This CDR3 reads CSVEDPPAAFF. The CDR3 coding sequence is TGCAGCGTTGAAGATCCCCCTGCAGCTTTCTTT.

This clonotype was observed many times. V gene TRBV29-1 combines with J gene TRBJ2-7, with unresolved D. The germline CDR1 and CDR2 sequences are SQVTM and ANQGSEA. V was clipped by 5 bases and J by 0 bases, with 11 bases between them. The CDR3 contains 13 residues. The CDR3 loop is CSVRLGSSYEQYF. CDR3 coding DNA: TGCAGCGTTCGCCTGGGCAGCTCCTACGAGCAGTACTTC.

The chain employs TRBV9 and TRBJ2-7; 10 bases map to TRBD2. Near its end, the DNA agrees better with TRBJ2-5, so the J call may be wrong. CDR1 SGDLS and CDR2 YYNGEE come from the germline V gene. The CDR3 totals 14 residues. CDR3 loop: CASSVASGSETQYF. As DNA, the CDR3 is TGTGCCAGCAGCGTAGCTAGCGGGAGTGAGACCCAGTACTTC.

This CDR3 reads CASSIDSSNQPQHF. CDR3 DNA sequence: TGCGCCAGCAGCATAGACAGTAGCAATCAGCCCCAGCATTTT. The rearrangement links TRBV5-1 to TRBJ1-5; a possible D gene is TRBD1 (5 bases). The CDR3 runs to 14 residues. CDR1 SGHRS and CDR2 YFSETQ come from the germline V gene. Between the trimmed V and J ends, which lost 4 bases and 0 bases, there was a span of 8 bases.

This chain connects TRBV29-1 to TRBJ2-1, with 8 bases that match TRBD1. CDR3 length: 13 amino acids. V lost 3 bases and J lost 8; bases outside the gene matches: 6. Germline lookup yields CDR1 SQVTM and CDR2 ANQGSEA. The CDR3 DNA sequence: TGCAGCGTTGACTCTGACAGGGGATATGAGCAGTTCTTC. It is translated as CSVDSDRGYEQFF.

The CDR3 loop reads CASSSQGDTQYF. For the CDR3, the DNA is TGTGCCAGCAGTTCTCAGGGAGATACGCAGTATTTT. V usage is TRBV6-5 and J usage is TRBJ2-3; possibly TRBD1 for D (5 bases). This CDR3 is built from 12 residues. The ends were cut back, 4 bases at V and 5 bases at J, with 7 bases in the middle. Germline V gene sequence: CDR1 MNHEY, CDR2 SVGAGI.

The CDR3 sequence: CASQPTSGSYEQYF. The DNA of the CDR3 is TGCGCCAGCCAACCGACAAGCGGGAGCTACGAGCAGTACTTC. V usage is TRBV5-1 and J usage is TRBJ2-7; 8 bases align to TRBD2. With V trimmed by 7 bases and J by 3 bases, 9 bases remained unmatched. The germline gives CDR1 SGHRS, CDR2 YFSETQ. The CDR3 sequence is 14 residues long.

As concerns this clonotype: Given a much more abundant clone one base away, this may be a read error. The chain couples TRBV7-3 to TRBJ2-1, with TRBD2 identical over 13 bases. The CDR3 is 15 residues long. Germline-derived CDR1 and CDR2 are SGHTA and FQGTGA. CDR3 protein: CVSSQRLAGGNEQFF. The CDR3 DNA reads TGTGTCAGCAGCCAACGACTAGCGGGAGGCAATGAGCAGTTCTTC.

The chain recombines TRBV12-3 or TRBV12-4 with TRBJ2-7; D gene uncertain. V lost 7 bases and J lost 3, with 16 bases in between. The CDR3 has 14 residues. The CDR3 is CASKSRTELYEQYF. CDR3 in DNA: TGTGCCAGCAAATCCCGAACAGAGCTCTACGAGCAGTACTTC.

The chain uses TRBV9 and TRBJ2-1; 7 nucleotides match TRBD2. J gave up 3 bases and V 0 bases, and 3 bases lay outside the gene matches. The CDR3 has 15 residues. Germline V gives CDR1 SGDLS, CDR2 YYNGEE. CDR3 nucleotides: TGTGCCAGCAGCGTAGGAAGGACTAGCTACAATGAGCAGTTCTTC. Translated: CASSVGRTSYNEQFF.

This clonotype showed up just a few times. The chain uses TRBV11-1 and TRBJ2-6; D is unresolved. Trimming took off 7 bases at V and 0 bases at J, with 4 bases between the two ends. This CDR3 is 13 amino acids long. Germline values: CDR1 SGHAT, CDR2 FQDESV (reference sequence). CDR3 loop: CASTRSGANVLTF. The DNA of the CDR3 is TGTGCCAGCACTCGCTCTGGGGCCAACGTCCTGACTTTC. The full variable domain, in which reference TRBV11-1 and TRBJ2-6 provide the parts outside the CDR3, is EAEVAQSPRYKITEKSQAVAFWCDPISGHATLYWYRQILGQGPELLVQFQDESVVDDSQLPKDRFSAERLKGVDSTLKIQPAELGDSAMYLCASTRSGANVLTFGAGSRLTVL.